This TCR beta chain stems from a study of CD4+ T cells in melanoma. Clones were sequenced by immunoSEQ multiplex PCR, and TCRdb holds only the in-frame ones, with some missing. Of roughly 15,000 clones listed, 55% to 75% were seen once; the top ten hold about 11%. Study-wide points: CD8+ T cell, macrophage and B cell function reportedly correlated with neoantigen-specific CD4+ T cells. Neoantigen-specific CD4+ T cells in melanoma reportedly had diverse differentiation states.

With regard to this clone: What it binds is not known.

The CDR3 is 13 amino acids. Germline CDR1 LGHNT, CDR2 FRNRAP. Trimming took 2 bases from V and 1 from J, leaving 0 bases between them. The clonotype comes from a human donor with melanoma. The source material was cells from a culture (not recorded whether cultured in vitro). The chain has TRBV12-5 and TRBJ2-6; unclear D gene. CDR3 bases: TGTGCTAGTGGTTTGTCTGGGGCCAACGTCCTGACTTTC. Its translation: CASGLSGANVLTF.